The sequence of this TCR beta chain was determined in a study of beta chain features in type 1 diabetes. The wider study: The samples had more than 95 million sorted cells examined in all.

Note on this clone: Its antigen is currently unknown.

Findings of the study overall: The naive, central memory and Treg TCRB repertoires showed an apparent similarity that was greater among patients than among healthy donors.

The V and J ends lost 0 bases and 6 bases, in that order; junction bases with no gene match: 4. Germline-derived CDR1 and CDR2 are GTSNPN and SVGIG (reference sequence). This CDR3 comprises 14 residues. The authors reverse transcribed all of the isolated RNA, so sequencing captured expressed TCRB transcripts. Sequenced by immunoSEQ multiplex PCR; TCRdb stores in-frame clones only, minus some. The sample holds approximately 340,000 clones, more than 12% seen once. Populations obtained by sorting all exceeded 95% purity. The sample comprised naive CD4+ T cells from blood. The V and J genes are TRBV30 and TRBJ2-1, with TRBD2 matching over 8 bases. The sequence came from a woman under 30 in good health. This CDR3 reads CAWSVTGRGNEQFF. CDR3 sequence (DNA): TGTGCCTGGAGTGTAACCGGGAGGGGCAATGAGCAGTTCTTC.